A selection of T cell receptor beta chains follows, all from one sample in a study of blood T cell repertoires in COVID-19. The assay was immunoSEQ multiplex PCR, and TCRdb's table has in-frame clones only and misses some. The table includes under 300,000 clones, around 90% detected once. The sequencing input was PBMCs or T cells enriched from blood (not recorded which). These receptors came from a young woman with acute COVID-19. Each CDR3 is given with its conserved first and last residue. Fields, in order: clone size, CDR3 length, D gene, J gene, V gene, CDR3 protein, CDR3 DNA. A D gene is named only where the DNA matches it firmly. Clone size is shown for a subset of rows, as once, few, many or a class of expanded clone.

>NA|14|NA|TRBJ1-1|TRBV6-2/TRBV6-3
CASSRQQGSTEAFF
TGTGCCAGCAGTCGTCAACAGGGATCCACTGAAGCTTTCTTT
>many|15|NA|TRBJ1-6|TRBV28
CASSSLTGSNSPLHF
TGTGCCAGCAGTTCGCTAACAGGATCTAATTCACCCCTCCACTTT
>NA|17|TRBD2|TRBJ2-5|TRBV4-1
CASSQGLAGVYQETQYF
TGCGCCAGCAGCCAAGGACTAGCGGGGGTGTACCAAGAGACCCAGTACTTC
>NA|13|NA|TRBJ2-7|TRBV5-6
CASSFGRVGEQYF
TGTGCCAGCAGCTTCGGCAGGGTAGGCGAGCAGTACTTC
>NA|13|NA|TRBJ1-1|TRBV12-3/TRBV12-4
CASSLLGVGEAFF
TGTGCCAGCAGTTTGTTAGGGGTGGGAGAAGCTTTCTTT
>NA|14|TRBD2|TRBJ2-1|TRBV6-4
CASYRDYPYNEQFF
TGTGCCAGTTACCGGGACTACCCTTACAATGAGCAGTTCTTC
>once|14|NA|TRBJ2-1|TRBV28
CASSPPRGYREQFF
TGTGCCAGCAGCCCTCCGCGGGGATACAGGGAGCAGTTCTTC
>NA|17|NA|TRBJ1-1|TRBV27
CASSLVPYRAQGTEAFF
TGTGCCAGCAGTTTAGTCCCTTACAGGGCCCAGGGGACTGAAGCTTTCTTT
>NA|14|TRBD1|TRBJ1-1|TRBV7-9
CASSPRSGGTEAFF
TGTGCCAGCAGCCCCAGGTCAGGGGGCACTGAAGCTTTCTTT
>NA|10|NA|TRBJ2-1|TRBV12-3/TRBV12-4
CASRSDEQFF
TGTGCCAGCAGATCGGATGAGCAGTTCTTC
>NA|13|TRBD1|TRBJ2-2|TRBV7-6
CASSSTGSGELFF
TGTGCCAGCAGCTCGACAGGGTCCGGGGAGCTGTTTTTT
>many|16|TRBD1|TRBJ2-7|TRBV9
CASSVDPDRGTYEQYF
TGTGCCAGCAGCGTAGATCCCGACAGGGGGACCTACGAGCAGTACTTC
>NA|14|TRBD1|TRBJ1-5|TRBV19
CASSGTGGNQPQHF
TGTGCCAGTAGTGGGACAGGAGGAAATCAGCCCCAGCATTTT
>NA|15|NA|TRBJ1-4|TRBV7-9
CASSLQGGVQGKLFF
TGTGCCAGCAGCTTACAGGGAGGGGTACAAGGAAAACTGTTTTTT
>NA|17|NA|TRBJ2-1|TRBV21-1
CASPIPHCGRALHEQFF
TGTGCCAGCCCCATCCCCCATTGCGGGAGGGCCCTTCATGAGCAGTTCTTC
>NA|15|TRBD1|TRBJ1-2|TRBV7-9
CASSSSDRRDYGYTF
TGTGCCAGCAGCAGCTCGGACAGGCGGGACTATGGCTACACCTTC
>NA|16|TRBD2|TRBJ2-7|TRBV5-1
CASSLGPSGDGGEQYF
TGCGCCAGCAGCTTGGGACCAAGCGGGGACGGGGGCGAGCAGTACTTC
>NA|14|TRBD1|TRBJ2-7|TRBV29-1
CSALQGALSYEQYF
TGCAGCGCCTTACAGGGGGCTCTCTCCTACGAGCAGTACTTC
>NA|17|NA|TRBJ1-4|TRBV5-1
CASSLDSTGSTNEKLFF
TGCGCCAGCAGCTTGGACAGCACAGGGTCGACTAATGAAAAACTGTTTTTT
>NA|14|NA|TRBJ2-7|TRBV11-1
CASSLNRGGYEQYF
TGTGCCAGCAGCTTAAATCGAGGGGGCTACGAGCAGTACTTC
>once|13|TRBD2|TRBJ2-2|TRBV2
CASRASGFGELFF
TGTGCCAGCAGGGCTAGCGGGTTCGGGGAGCTGTTTTTT
>NA|13|NA|TRBJ2-5|TRBV9
CASSVDIQETQYF
TGTGCCAGCAGCGTCGACATCCAAGAGACCCAGTACTTC
>NA|16|TRBD2|TRBJ2-1|TRBV18
CASSAGLAGVLNEQFF
TGTGCCAGCTCAGCGGGACTAGCGGGGGTGCTCAATGAGCAGTTCTTC
>NA|14|NA|TRBJ2-2|TRBV19
CASSPGLSAGELFF
TGTGCCAGTAGTCCGGGACTCTCGGCGGGGGAGCTGTTTTTT
>many|13|NA|TRBJ1-4|TRBV15
CATRGGLDEKLFF
TGTGCCACCAGGGGCGGGCTGGATGAAAAACTGTTTTTT
>NA|14|TRBD1|TRBJ2-7|TRBV28
CASSSGDRATKQYF
TGTGCCAGCAGTTCAGGGGACAGGGCTACGAAGCAGTACTTC
>NA|15|NA|TRBJ1-6|TRBV2
CASSRVQDPNSPLHF
TGTGCCAGCAGTCGCGTACAGGATCCCAATTCACCCCTCCACTTT
>NA|14|TRBD2|TRBJ2-7|TRBV5-1
CASSLASGAYEQYF
TGCGCCAGCAGCTTGGCTAGCGGCGCCTACGAGCAGTACTTC
>NA|15|TRBD1|TRBJ1-4|TRBV2
CASSGPGQGNEKLFF
TGTGCCAGCAGCGGGCCCGGACAGGGGAATGAAAAACTGTTTTTT
>NA|17|NA|TRBJ2-4|TRBV7-2
CASSLDPYRPTGYIQYF
TGTGCCAGCAGCTTAGATCCGTACAGGCCAACCGGGTACATTCAGTACTTC
>once|14|TRBD1|TRBJ2-1|TRBV15
CATSRGQGAGEQFF
TGTGCCACCAGCAGGGGGCAGGGGGCAGGTGAGCAGTTCTTC
>NA|14|TRBD1|TRBJ2-7|TRBV19
CASSSGQYPGEQYF
TGTGCCAGTAGTTCGGGACAGTACCCCGGGGAGCAGTACTTC
>NA|13|NA|TRBJ1-5|TRBV28
CASSWAREQPQHF
TGTGCCAGCAGTTGGGCCAGGGAACAGCCCCAGCATTTT
>few|16|TRBD1|TRBJ2-3|TRBV5-1
CASSHTGGGGTDTQYF
TGCGCCAGCAGCCACACAGGGGGCGGGGGCACAGATACGCAGTATTTT
>NA|14|TRBD1|TRBJ2-5|TRBV2
CASLGQAVEKSQYF
TGTGCCAGTCTTGGACAGGCCGTAGAAAAATCCCAGTACTTC
>NA|15|NA|TRBJ2-7|TRBV20-1
CSASSPLGGTYEQYF
TGCAGTGCTAGTTCCCCTCTTGGAGGTACCTACGAGCAGTACTTC
>NA|14|NA|TRBJ1-1|TRBV21-1
CASTAGQQNTEAFF
TGTGCCAGCACCGCCGGACAACAGAACACTGAAGCTTTCTTT
>NA|14|TRBD1|TRBJ2-7|TRBV7-9
CASSLGTVYYEQYF
TGTGCCAGCAGCCTAGGGACAGTCTACTACGAGCAGTACTTC
>many|15|TRBD1|TRBJ1-5|TRBV29-1
CSVWTGEGSNQPQHF
TGCAGCGTGTGGACAGGGGAAGGAAGCAATCAGCCCCAGCATTTT
>NA|14|NA|TRBJ2-3|TRBV11-2
CASSLDQGMDTQYF
TGTGCCAGCAGCTTAGATCAGGGAATGGATACGCAGTATTTT
>NA|15|TRBD1|TRBJ1-4|TRBV13
CASSARDRGHEKLFF
TGTGCCAGCAGCGCCCGGGACAGGGGGCACGAAAAACTGTTTTTT
>NA|15|NA|TRBJ1-5|TRBV6-1
CASSEAGGPNQPQHF
TGTGCCAGCAGTGAAGCAGGAGGGCCCAATCAGCCCCAGCATTTT
>NA|17|NA|TRBJ1-1|TRBV7-2
CASSLSVLGLSDTEAFF
TGTGCCAGCAGCTTATCGGTTCTCGGTCTCTCGGACACTGAAGCTTTCTTT
>NA|14|NA|TRBJ1-1|TRBV7-6
CASSLTGKDTEAFF
TGTGCCAGCAGCCTTACAGGGAAGGACACTGAAGCTTTCTTT
>NA|16|NA|TRBJ2-2|TRBV6-2/TRBV6-3
CASSPLGSPNTGELFF
TGTGCCAGCAGCCCTCTGGGGAGCCCGAACACCGGGGAGCTGTTTTTT
>NA|14|TRBD2|TRBJ2-1|TRBV19
CASSPLAGDREQFF
TGTGCCAGTAGTCCTCTAGCGGGAGATCGAGAGCAGTTCTTC
>NA|14|NA|TRBJ2-2|TRBV6-5
CASSYPTGSGELFF
TGTGCCAGCAGTTACCCCACAGGGTCCGGGGAGCTGTTTTTT
>NA|19|TRBD1|TRBJ2-2|TRBV3-1/TRBV3-2
CASSQARRPGGANTGELFF
TGTGCCAGCAGCCAAGCTAGACGTCCAGGGGGCGCGAACACCGGGGAGCTGTTTTTT
>NA|14|TRBD1|TRBJ1-5|TRBV19
CASSITGVNQPQHF
TGTGCCAGTAGTATCACAGGGGTTAATCAGCCCCAGCATTTT
>NA|16|NA|TRBJ2-1|TRBV15
CATSRDSPSSYNEQFF
TGTGCCACCAGCAGAGATAGCCCGAGCTCCTACAATGAGCAGTTCTTC
>NA|12|NA|TRBJ2-3|TRBV30
CAWTPYGDTQYF
TGTGCCTGGACTCCGTACGGGGATACGCAGTATTTT
>once|15|NA|TRBJ2-7|TRBV4-3
CASSQEQPGMYEQYF
TGCGCCAGCAGCCAAGAACAGCCAGGGATGTACGAGCAGTACTTC
>few|18|NA|TRBJ2-7|TRBV24-1
CATSELQQGLLIRYEQYF
TGTGCCACCAGTGAACTTCAACAGGGTCTCTTAATCCGCTACGAGCAGTACTTC
>NA|16|TRBD1|TRBJ1-4|TRBV5-1
CASSFGDSTRGEKLFF
TGCGCCAGCAGCTTTGGGGACAGTACCCGGGGAGAAAAACTGTTTTTT
>NA|15|TRBD2|TRBJ2-1|TRBV5-5
CASSTTSGSYNEQFF
TGTGCCAGCAGCACCACTAGCGGCTCCTACAATGAGCAGTTCTTC